This T cell receptor beta chain derives from a study of shared T cell receptors in the human thymus. The method was immunoSEQ multiplex PCR; TCRdb's version includes in-frame clones alone and lacks a portion of them. The sample consists of 650,000 to 950,000 clones, 70% to 90% of them appearing once. Germline CDR1 reads LNHDA; CDR2 reads SQIVND (reference sequence). The V end lost 3 bases, the J end lost 7 bases, and 13 bases lay between the germline ends. The CDR3 loop spans 13 amino acids. The same data also contributed to another study, on human thymus T cells. From that report: Thymic as well as blood repertoires seemed to favor certain V and J genes unevenly. Highly overlapping thymic repertoires in unrelated individuals were reported by related research.

The TCR was taken from a girl under three years old with a congenital heart defect. The sequencing input was thymocytes. The chain is built from TRBV19 and TRBJ2-7; the D gene is possibly TRBD2 (5 bases). CDR3 sequence (DNA): TGTGCCAGTAGTATTACCCCGAGGAGGGAGCAGTACTTC. Translation gives CASSITPRREQYF.